What follows are 27 T cell receptor beta chains derived from one specimen sequenced in a study of CD8+CD57+ T cells in acquired aplastic anemia. Using genomic DNA as the template, TCR beta VDJ and CDR3 profiling was carried out. TCRdb recomputed calls from the reads with MiXCR, one row per CDR3 protein. The table lists under 350,000 distinct CDR3 sequences, roughly 59% of them singletons. Selection for sequencing was limited to patients who had shown CD8+CD57+ cell expansion by flow cytometry. Specimen: sorted CD4+, CD8+, or CD8+CD57+ T cells (not recorded which) from PBMCs. These receptors were obtained from a human donor with aplastic anemia.

The chain combines TRBV2 with TRBJ2-1; D is ambiguous. Germline CDR1 is SNHLY and CDR2 is FYNNEI. The CDR3 has 13 amino acids. Trimming cost V 6 bases and J 6 bases, with 12 bases left between them. The CDR3: CASRLRGVNEQFF. The CDR3 nucleotides read TGTGCCAGCAGGCTCCGAGGAGTCAATGAGCAGTTCTTC.

This clonotype was detected a few times. The rearrangement links TRBV9 to TRBJ1-2; 9 bases line up with TRBD1. Germline CDR1 and CDR2: SGDLS and YYNGEE. Losses at the gene ends were 4 bases for V and 6 bases for J; bases not matched to a gene: 4. This CDR3 has 13 residues. CDR3 sequence reads: CASSPRQGDGYTF. The CDR3 region has the DNA TGTGCCAGCAGCCCAAGACAGGGGGATGGCTACACCTTC.

This clonotype was detected ten times or more. V usage is TRBV4-1 and J usage is TRBJ2-1, with a possible D match to TRBD2 (6 bases). Deletions cut 4 bases from V and 7 bases from J, with 23 bases between. The germline CDR1 and CDR2 sequences are MGHRA and YSYEKL. The CDR3 runs 17 residues. The CDR3 nucleotides read TGCGCCAGCAGCCGTCTAGCGCTGAAAAGATCCGCGAATGAGCAGTTCTTC. It translates to CASSRLALKRSANEQFF.

V gene TRBV10-3 combines with J gene TRBJ1-1, with D hard to call. Germline assignment: CDR1 ENHRY and CDR2 SYGVKD. The CDR3 is made up of 12 amino acids. V lost 2 bases and J lost 7, with 8 bases in between. The CDR3 region has the DNA TGTGCCATCAGTGAGGGTGTTGGTGAAGCTTTCTTT. Residues: CAISEGVGEAFF.

V gene TRBV15 combines with J gene TRBJ1-2, with TRBD1 matching over 10 bases. Germline lookup yields CDR1 LNHNV and CDR2 YYDKDF (reference sequence). V gave up 7 bases and J gave up 8 bases; unmatched junction bases: 19. This CDR3 contains 17 residues. CDR3 sequence: CATTPGDRGFRAEGYTF. In DNA, the CDR3 is TGTGCCACCACTCCCGGGGACAGGGGATTTCGCGCCGAGGGCTACACCTTC. The whole variable domain, remainder taken from reference TRBV15 and TRBJ1-2, is DAMVIQNPRYQVTQFGKPVTLSCSQTLNHNVMYWYQQKSSQAPKLLFHYYDKDFNNEADTPDNFQSRRPNTSFCFLDIRSPGLGDTAMYLCATTPGDRGFRAEGYTFGSGTRLTVV.

This clonotype was observed a few times. This chain links TRBV20-1 with TRBJ1-6, with D unclear. The CDR3 contains 14 residues. CDR1 and CDR2 from the germline V gene are DFQATT and SNEGSKA (reference sequence). V lost 1 base, J lost 2 bases, and 6 bases lay in between. Written as DNA, the CDR3 is TGCAGTGCTAGAGGGGCAGCCTATAATTCACCCCTCCACTTT. It specifies CSARGAAYNSPLHF.

This sequence joins TRBV15 and TRBJ1-5; no clear D. The CDR3 length is 12 residues. V shed 2 bases and J shed 8 bases, with 7 bases lying between them. CDR1 is LNHNV, CDR2 YYDKDF, per germline (reference sequence). CDR3 coding DNA: TGTGCCACCAGCAGACACCAAAAGCCCCAGCATTTT. Protein sequence: CATSRHQKPQHF.

The chain recombines TRBV29-1 with TRBJ1-4; D gene uncertain. Germline V CDR1 and CDR2: SQVTM, ANQGSEA. This CDR3 has 11 residues. V was clipped by 4 bases and J by 10 bases, with 10 bases between them. Here the CDR3 reads CSVVKEGKLFF. The CDR3 DNA reads TGCAGCGTTGTGAAGGAGGGAAAACTGTTTTTT.

This clonotype was seen only once. J is TRBJ2-5 and V is TRBV20-1, with 12 bases that match TRBD2. CDR1 and CDR2 (germline): DFQATT, SNEGSKA (reference sequence). The CDR3 spans 16 residues. With 3 bases clipped from V and 2 bases from J, the junction kept 7 bases outside the gene matches. The CDR3 here is CSARGLAGGIQETQYF. The CDR3 region has the DNA TGCAGTGCTAGGGGGCTAGCGGGGGGGATTCAAGAGACCCAGTACTTC.

The rearrangement links TRBV6-5 to TRBJ2-7; TRBD2 aligns across 10 bases. The CDR3 spans 16 residues. CDR1 and CDR2 from the germline V gene are MNHEY and SVGAGI. The V and J ends lost 4 bases and 2 bases, in that order; junction bases with no gene match: 8. Here the CDR3 DNA reads TGTGCCAGCAGTTTTAGGGCTAGCGGGAGTACCTACGAGCAGTACTTC. It yields the protein CASSFRASGSTYEQYF.

This clonotype was observed many times. The genes are TRBV3-1 and TRBJ2-5; D remains unclear. There are 12 residues in the CDR3. Germline lookup yields CDR1 LGHDT and CDR2 YNNKEL (reference sequence). The germline V and J ends were trimmed by 5 bases and 5 bases, with 9 bases remaining between them. CDR3 in amino acids: CASSSVGETQYF. The CDR3 DNA sequence: TGTGCCAGCAGCTCCGTCGGGGAGACCCAGTACTTC.

This clonotype was recorded at least ten times. The chain recombines TRBV7-9 with TRBJ2-1, with 7 bases identical to TRBD1. The CDR3 has 15 residues. Germline values: CDR1 SEHNR, CDR2 FQNEAQ (reference sequence). The ends lost 4 bases at V and 7 bases at J; junction bases unmatched: 10. In nucleotides, the CDR3 is TGTGCCAGCAGCTCACACGGAAAACAGGGGAATGAGCAGTTCTTC. It is translated as CASSSHGKQGNEQFF.

The table lists this clonotype with a few counts. The gene calls are TRBV5-1 and TRBJ2-3; TRBD1 matches at 7 bases. V lost 3 bases to trimming and J lost 11 bases; unmatched junction nucleotides: 18. The germline gives CDR1 SGHRS, CDR2 YFSETQ. The CDR3 is 16 residues long. The DNA for the CDR3 is TGCGCCAGCAGCTACCTCAGGGGGACGATTGGCAATGAGCAGTATTTT. It translates to CASSYLRGTIGNEQYF.

The rearrangement uses TRBV7-4 and TRBJ2-2, with D possibly being TRBD1 (5 bases). V lost 0 bases and J lost 11, with 13 bases in between. Germline V gene sequence: CDR1 SGHVT, CDR2 SQSDAQ. The CDR3 totals 14 residues. The CDR3: CASSLAARTPELFF. In DNA, the CDR3 is TGTGCCAGCAGCTTAGCGGCTCGGACACCCGAGCTGTTTTTT.

V gene TRBV9 combines with J gene TRBJ2-3; the match to TRBD2 covers 10 bases. The V gene's germline CDR1 is SGDLS and CDR2 YYNGEE. CDR3 length: 16 residues. V was pared by 2 bases and J by 0 bases, with 3 bases of the junction left unmatched. CDR3 nucleotide sequence: TGTGCCAGCAGCGTTAGCGGGAGGCCTAGCACAGATACGCAGTATTTT. Its protein product is CASSVSGRPSTDTQYF.

Concerning this clonotype itself: Because the CDR3's place on the DNA is in doubt, the DNA is left out and the CDR3 is given as listed by TCRdb. This rearrangement joins TRBV10-2 to TRBJ2-5; TRBD1, the table's D call, was not compared with the DNA. The germline V gene has CDR1 WSHSY and CDR2 SAAADI. The CDR3 length equals 23 residues, ends included. The CDR3 sequence is CASHRAGTANGYTFGSGEKTQHF.

There are a few counts of this clonotype. The chain is built from TRBV10-3 and TRBJ1-6; 8 nucleotides match TRBD1. With V trimmed by 6 bases and J by 10 bases, 8 bases remained unmatched. This CDR3 comprises 14 residues. Germline CDR1 ENHRY, CDR2 SYGVKD. Written as DNA, the CDR3 is TGTGCCATCAGGAACGGACAGGGAGAGTCACCCCTCCACTTT. This codes for CAIRNGQGESPLHF.

The chain has TRBV10-2 and TRBJ2-5, with D possibly matching TRBD2 (6 bases). Germline CDR1 WSHSY, CDR2 SAAADI. V shed 8 bases and J shed 7 bases, with 11 bases lying between them. This CDR3 is built from 11 residues. The CDR3 region is CASLDGGTQYF. CDR3 in DNA: TGCGCCAGCTTAGACGGGGGGACCCAGTACTTC.

The V and J genes are TRBV10-3 and TRBJ2-7; possibly TRBD2 for D (6 bases). Trimming took 4 bases from V and 3 from J, leaving 13 bases between them. This CDR3 is 14 amino acids long. Germline values: CDR1 ENHRY, CDR2 SYGVKD. CDR3 sequence: CAISARDFVYEQYF. In DNA form, the CDR3 reads TGTGCCATCAGTGCTCGGGACTTTGTCTACGAGCAGTACTTC.

In its sample, this clonotype was seen many times. This chain connects TRBV12-5 to TRBJ1-1; D unclear. This CDR3 spans 14 amino acids. Germline-derived CDR1 and CDR2 are LGHNT and FRNRAP. Trimming cost V 5 bases and J 5 bases, with 15 bases left between them. The CDR3 reads CASGPGYQRTEAFF. The CDR3 DNA follows: TGTGCTAGTGGTCCGGGATATCAGAGGACTGAAGCTTTCTTT.

The chain joins TRBV7-9 to TRBJ1-1, with no clear D. V lost 0 bases, J lost 5 bases, and 4 bases lay in between. The CDR3 is 12 residues long. Germline V gives CDR1 SEHNR, CDR2 FQNEAQ (reference sequence). CDR3 in amino acids: CASSLALTEAFF. CDR3 nucleotide sequence: TGTGCCAGCAGCTTAGCCCTTACTGAAGCTTTCTTT.

This clonotype has only one observation. One end of the junction is discordant with germline, which a read error may explain. V is TRBV9 and J is TRBJ2-3, with 8 bases aligning to TRBD2. The CDR3 has 12 residues. The V gene's germline CDR1 is SGDLS and CDR2 YYNGEE. This chain's CDR3 is CASSPPGTRRAF. CDR3 sequence (DNA): TGTGCCAGCAGCCCCCCCGGGACTAGGCGTGCTTTT.

This clonotype was counted a single time. This chain joins TRBV7-9 and TRBJ2-1; 13 bases line up with TRBD2. V lost 4 bases to trimming and J lost 10 bases; unmatched junction nucleotides: 13. Per the germline V gene, CDR1 is SEHNR and CDR2 is FQNEAQ (reference sequence). The CDR3 spans 17 residues. The CDR3 coding sequence is TGTGCCAGCAGCTCTCCTTCGGGACTAGCGGGAAGGGGCGAGCAGTTCTTC. It codes for CASSSPSGLAGRGEQFF.

This clonotype was observed at least ten times. This chain connects TRBV13 to TRBJ2-1; a weak D match, TRBD1 (6 bases). CDR1 is PRHDT, CDR2 FYEKMQ, per germline (reference sequence). The CDR3 runs 13 residues. The germline V and J ends were trimmed by 1 base and 6 bases, with 7 bases remaining between them. The chain's CDR3 is CASSLDRVNEQFF. The CDR3 DNA reads TGTGCCAGCAGCTTAGACAGGGTCAATGAGCAGTTCTTC.

The table lists this clonotype with a count of one. The chain has TRBV9 and TRBJ1-3; tentative D call: TRBD1 (5 bases). Germline loops: CDR1 SGDLS, CDR2 YYNGEE. The CDR3 runs 16 residues. Trimming stripped 4 bases from V and 2 bases from J, with 16 bases between. The CDR3, as DNA: TGTGCCAGCAGCTCTGGACTAGCGGGGGCTGGAAACACCATATATTTT. Amino acid sequence: CASSSGLAGAGNTIYF.

The chain combines TRBV5-1 with TRBJ2-1; D unresolved. V was shortened by 3 bases and J by 5 bases, with 9 bases between the two germline ends. The CDR3 length is 13 residues. The germline gives CDR1 SGHRS, CDR2 YFSETQ. The CDR3 DNA follows: TGCGCCAGCAGCTCAGTGACAAACAATGAGCAGTTCTTC. Translation gives CASSSVTNNEQFF.

The rearrangement uses TRBV29-1 and TRBJ1-1, with D hard to call. Per germline, CDR1 SQVTM and CDR2 ANQGSEA. The V and J ends lost 0 bases and 7 bases respectively, with 9 bases between them. This CDR3 region has 12 residues. The CDR3 protein is CSVEEGTLEAFF. CDR3 sequence (DNA): TGCAGCGTTGAAGAGGGAACCCTTGAAGCTTTCTTT.